In its sample, the clone carrying this TCR beta chain was seen a few times. The PCR was carried out with 60 Vbeta primers and 13 Jbeta primers. The data were produced by immunoSEQ multiplex PCR, yet TCRdb's version contains in-frame clones alone and is incomplete. The sample records more than 100,000 clones, approximately 75% being singletons. This entry is derived from a study of cytomegalovirus exposure and HLA in healthy donors. V lost 3 bases and J lost 5; bases outside the gene matches: 6. The germline gives CDR1 MGHRA, CDR2 YSYEKL. This CDR3 is built from 14 residues. This TCR came from a male donor in good health and CMV-seronegative. V and J are TRBV4-1 and TRBJ1-1, with 7 bases that match TRBD1. The sequencing sample was made of PBMCs. CDR3: CASSHYRGETEAFF. Here the CDR3 DNA reads TGCGCCAGCAGCCATTACAGGGGTGAAACTGAAGCTTTCTTT.